This T cell receptor beta chain was found in a study of beta chain features in type 1 diabetes. Study-level points and caveats: Patients with Type 1 diabetes showed moderately but significantly shorter TCRB CDR3s in all four CD4+ subsets.

Every bit of the isolated RNA underwent reverse transcription, so sequencing read expressed TCRB transcripts. The data were produced by immunoSEQ multiplex PCR, yet TCRdb's version contains in-frame clones alone and is incomplete. The table shows some 250,000 clones, with about 11% occurring only once. On this clone itself: Its antigen is still unknown.

Germline-derived CDR1 and CDR2 are LNHNV and YYDKDF (reference sequence). With 6 bases clipped from V and 8 bases from J, the junction kept 13 bases outside the gene matches. The CDR3 runs 15 residues. Sequencing used naive CD4+ T cells from blood. The chain has TRBV15 and TRBJ2-1; TRBD2 matches 7 bases. The TCR sequence derives from a young man with type 1 diabetes. CDR3 loop: CATSLSRGTIDEQFF. For the CDR3, the DNA is TGTGCCACCAGTTTGAGCCGGGGGACTATCGATGAGCAGTTCTTC.